This TCR beta chain appears in the sequencing data of a study of shared clonotypes between healthy human individuals (dated by TCRdb to the early 2020s). General notes on the study: Three men and two women, aged 18 to 49 years, made up the cohort. Per donor, leukapheresis produced somewhere between about 0.94 and 9.5 billion PBMCs. For each donor, CD4 naive and CD4 memory were each given three plates, CD8 naive was given two plates, and CD8 memory was given one plate. The study deeply sequenced blood TCR repertoires of five healthy adults to estimate repertoire size and the extent of clonotype sharing between individuals. Different laboratories and diverse techniques were used to prepare libraries and sequence TCR repertoires, to increase sequencing depth and limit assay-specific biases.

The cysteine opens and the phenylalanine closes a CDR3 of 14 amino acids. Only the CDR3 region is kept as DNA, spanning 42 bases read in frame from base 1. V loses 0 bases of germline sequence and J loses 1 base, and the interval between the two ends is 7 bases. Based on the germline V gene, the CDR1 and CDR2 sequences are SGHRS and YFSETQ. The donors were healthy, HIV-negative adults who had no recently reported acute infections or vaccinations. Only Caucasian adults living in Nashville, Tennessee, USA were represented among the donors. Magnetic negative selection was used to enrich CD4+ T cells, after which naive cells were positively selected on CD45RA and the negative fraction became the memory subset. Blood was collected by leukapheresis, and PBMCs were isolated by Ficoll-Histopaque density gradient centrifugation and then cryopreserved in liquid nitrogen vapor phase. Analytical flow cytometry was used to check the purity and quantity of every magnetically sorted T cell population. Genomic DNA was isolated from each sorted fraction and quantified by UV absorbance on a Nanodrop 2000c.

Details on this clone: The specificity of this receptor is unknown. No base quality values were provided; no much bigger clone lies one nucleotide off.

Using the deep immunoSEQ assay, multiplex PCR amplified TCR CDR3 regions from genomic DNA. Genomic DNA extracted from each cell subset was distributed evenly over all wells of several immunoSEQ 96-well plates, and each plate served as one replicate. Each replicate PCR for sorted subsets received around 0.2 ug genomic DNA, equal to some 32,000 T cell genomes. Purified libraries were quantified with a Qubit 3.0 fluorometer, sized on a Bioanalyzer 2100, and re-quantified with the KAPA Library Quantification kit. Every immunoSEQ 96-well plate was sequenced on a dedicated single-read 150-cycle Illumina NextSeq 550 flow cell. The original methods were these. Because the immunoSEQ output held only junctional sequences and lacked quality scores, the filtering could not match the filtering applied to full-length reads. Sequences were annotated with PyIR, a Python wrapper for IgBLAST v1.9, using IMGT germline references to assign V/J genes and CDR3. Reads were removed for weak V/J assignments (E-value above 1e-6), missing CDR3, stop codons, out-of-frame junctions, or ambiguous translated residues. A V3J clonotype was defined by an identical inferred V gene, J gene, and CDR3 amino acid sequence. The percentage overlap between two repertoires was calculated by dividing the number of shared unique clonotypes by the size of the smaller repertoire. Repertoire richness was assessed with RTK rarefaction, the Chao1 estimator, and Recon v2.1 estimates of unobserved clonotypes. Generation probabilities were computed with OLGA for all TCRbeta clonotypes obtained by the gDNA method from a handful of donors. Here the immuneACCESS table is served through TCRdb, limited to in-frame sequences with V and J called. Missing clones are a known gap in these copies; in checked studies unresolved V genes cover under half, and the rest lacks a known reason. From that table come the V and J calls and clone size; the DNA was used to work out D and trimming. The sample yields over 1.5 million clones; nearly 99% were counted once. The ten largest clones take up 0.45% of the sample.

Study-level results and caveats: Incomplete sequencing was indicated by rarefaction of sorted-subset datasets, despite the large sequencing depth. Compared with non-shared clonotypes, the clonotypes found in all four sorted-subset donors had higher generation probabilities. When a handful of donors were compared, the shared fraction of clonotypes was roughly 4.8% for naive CD4, 3% to 4% for naive CD8, 2.3% for memory CD4, and 0.35% to 0.4% for memory CD8. Pairwise subsampling led to the expectation that sequencing depth would affect the degree of clonotype sharing among donors. Larger estimated clonotype richness was generally found for naive subsets than for memory subsets. Because the study included a small number of donors, the genetic and exposure-history diversity represented was limited. Sampling was restricted to blood, and TCR repertoires in tissue are likely to differ from TCR repertoires in blood.

The sample comprised naive CD4+ T cells sorted from blood. The meaning of the sample's cell subset or site label: CD45RA+ positively selected. This sequence was found in a man aged 30 to 45 in good health. Rearrangement joined TRBV5-1 to TRBJ2-5; no confident D gene assignment can be made. The DNA reads TGCGCCAGCAGCTTGGCGATCAGCCAAGAGACCCAGTACTTC. It is translated as CASSLAISQETQYF.